This T cell receptor (beta chain) was identified in a study of memory CD4+ T cells and cytomegalovirus serostatus. Across the whole study: This sample comes from healthy Belgian adults, roughly 9 CMV seropositive, roughly 22 seronegative. Regarding the study as a whole: CD4+ memory repertoires contained 67 of 164 reported CMV TCRbeta sequences. The CMV-associated TCR signature appears largely within the CD4+ memory repertoire.

Profiled with immunoSEQ multiplex PCR; TCRdb holds only in-frame clones, not every one. The sample has 55,000 to 65,000 clones, roughly 85% seen once; the top ten hold just under 0.5%. As for this clone: The antigen remains undetermined.

This CDR3 is built from 16 residues. V was pared by 2 bases and J by 0 bases, with 11 bases between. The germline gives CDR1 MDHEN, CDR2 SYDVKM. Single viable CD3+CD4+CD8-CD45RO+ cells were sorted as the memory CD4+ T cells. Donors' CMV status reflects serum IgG against pp150, pp28, p38, p52. The chain joins TRBV28 to TRBJ1-3, with D hard to call. Specimen: memory CD4+ T cells from blood. The sequence was collected from an adult in good health and CMV-seronegative. Some clones in this sample may be carry-over from other donors' samples. CDR3 nucleotides: TGTGCCAGCAGTTTAGGGCGCCGTATCTCTGGAAACACCATATATTTT. This sequence encodes CASSLGRRISGNTIYF.